This T cell receptor (beta chain) is drawn from a study of control samples from healthy donors and cancer patients. Germline CDR1 SNHLY, CDR2 FYNNEI. V gave up 6 bases and J gave up 8 bases, with 13 bases separating them. The CDR3 sequence is 12 residues long. The data were produced by immunoSEQ multiplex PCR, yet TCRdb's version contains in-frame clones alone and is incomplete. In the table there are about 180,000 clones, around 91% of which are singletons. This TCR derives from a woman aged 50 to 60 in good health. Sequenced sample: blood. V and J are TRBV2 and TRBJ1-2; D is unclear. DNA for the CDR3: TGTGCCAGCAGAATACGTGGCAACGGCTACACCTTC. The encoded protein is CASRIRGNGYTF.